The 18 T cell receptor beta chains listed next were all sequenced from one sample in a study of blood T cell repertoires in COVID-19 (TCRdb year 2020). Library preparation was by the immunoSEQ multiplex PCR assay. TCRdb took this table from immuneACCESS and kept in-frame rearrangements with V and J called. Such tables lack part of the clones; where checked against another copy, unresolved V genes explain under half of the gap, and the rest is unexplained. The sample table lists 190,000 or so clones, around nine tenths of them with a count of one. Less than 3% of the sample is in the top ten clones. The specimen was peripheral blood. The origin of the receptors is a man aged 40-49 years with active or convalescent COVID-19.

The chain uses TRBV27 and TRBJ2-7; the match to TRBD2 covers 7 bases. V trimming: 3 bases; J trimming: 5 bases; junction bases outside the gene matches: 4. The length of the CDR3 is 13 residues. Germline values: CDR1 MNHEY, CDR2 SMNVEV (reference sequence). The CDR3 sequence is CASSLGRGDEQYF. The CDR3 DNA reads TGTGCCAGCAGTTTGGGGAGGGGAGACGAGCAGTACTTC.

This clone was observed a few times. The chain joins TRBV7-8 to TRBJ2-7; tentatively, D is TRBD2 (5 bases). The CDR3 is made up of 15 amino acids. V was cut by 1 base and J by 0 bases, with 10 bases left in between. Germline V gives CDR1 SGHVS, CDR2 FQNEAQ. The CDR3 nucleotides read TGTGCCAGCAGCTTAGTTCTGGGGAGCTCCTACGAGCAGTACTTC. Translation gives CASSLVLGSSYEQYF.

The chain couples TRBV28 to TRBJ2-3; TRBD1 matches at 10 bases. The J segment lost 2 bases and the V segment lost 7 bases, leaving 3 bases of the junction unmatched. CDR1 is MDHEN, CDR2 SYDVKM, per germline. CDR3 size: 14 residues. CDR3 sequence reads: CASTGTGVTDTQYF. As DNA, the CDR3 is TGTGCCAGCACCGGGACAGGGGTCACAGATACGCAGTATTTT.

The rearrangement links TRBV3-1 (or the pseudogene TRBV3-2) to TRBJ2-4; D is ambiguous. CDR3 length equals 12 residues. V was clipped by 8 bases and J by 3 bases, with 8 bases between them. In germline, CDR1 is LGHDT, CDR2 YNNKEL (reference sequence). The CDR3 nucleotides are TGTGCCAGCTCAAACTACAAAAACATTCAGTACTTC. Encoded protein: CASSNYKNIQYF.

A single count supports this clone. The gene calls are TRBV5-6 and TRBJ2-4, with no clear D. The germline gives CDR1 SGHDT, CDR2 YYEEEE. The CDR3 spans 14 residues. The V and J ends lost 1 base and 0 bases respectively, with 5 bases between them. CDR3 amino acids: CASSLWLAKNIQYF. The DNA of the CDR3 is TGTGCCAGCAGCTTGTGGCTAGCCAAAAACATTCAGTACTTC.

The CDR3 sequence: CASSFFTGGGETQYF. The CDR3 nucleotides are TGTGCCAGCAGCTTTTTTACAGGGGGGGGAGAGACCCAGTACTTC. This sequence joins TRBV7-6 and TRBJ2-5; possibly TRBD1 for D (8 bases). CDR1 is SGHVS, CDR2 FNYEAQ, per germline. Between the trimmed V and J ends, which lost 3 bases and 4 bases, there was a span of 15 bases. The CDR3 runs to 15 residues.

The chain carries TRBV5-1 and TRBJ1-2, with unresolved D. Germline loops: CDR1 SGHRS, CDR2 YFSETQ. V dropped 3 bases and J dropped 2 bases, with 8 bases sitting between them. This CDR3 comprises 13 residues. The DNA for the CDR3 is TGCGCCAGCAGCTGGGCAGTCAACTATGGCTACACCTTC. Protein sequence: CASSWAVNYGYTF.

The rearrangement links TRBV5-1 to TRBJ2-1; 7 bases agree with TRBD2. The CDR3 sequence is 15 residues long. Unmatched junction bases numbered 14, after V lost 0 bases and J lost 14 bases. Germline values: CDR1 SGHRS, CDR2 YFSETQ. Here the CDR3 DNA reads TGCGCCAGCAGCTTGGATGTGGGGGAGGGTCGGGAGAAGTTCTTC. Its protein product is CASSLDVGEGREKFF.

The chain couples TRBV27 to TRBJ2-7, with D maybe TRBD1 (6 bases). Trimming cost V 5 bases and J 4 bases, with 21 bases left between them. There are 16 residues in the CDR3. In germline, CDR1 is MNHEY, CDR2 SMNVEV (reference sequence). The CDR3 DNA reads as TGTGCCAGCAGTCCGTCAACAGGGATTAAAAGTTACGAGCAGTACTTC. Its protein product is CASSPSTGIKSYEQYF.

The chain uses TRBV12-5 and TRBJ1-1; the D gene is possibly TRBD1 (6 bases). CDR1 is LGHNT and CDR2 is FRNRAP in the germline V gene. V shed 6 bases and J shed 1 base, with 21 bases lying between them. CDR3 length: 17 residues. The CDR3 DNA sequence: TGTGCTAGTGGGCCGGACAGCTCTCTATTCTCGAACACTGAAGCTTTCTTT. It yields the protein CASGPDSSLFSNTEAFF.

The CDR3 loop reads CASSLDWGTAQHF. CDR3 nucleotide sequence: TGCGCCAGCAGCTTGGACTGGGGGACAGCCCAGCATTTT. The V gene is TRBV5-1, the J gene TRBJ1-5; 7 bases align to TRBD1. Germline V CDR1 and CDR2: SGHRS, YFSETQ. The CDR3 totals 13 residues. V shed 0 bases and J 11 bases; nucleotides not matched to a gene: 5.

The chain has TRBV7-2 and TRBJ1-5; D is unclear. Looked up from germline, CDR1 is SGHTA and CDR2 is FQGNSA. Trimming left V 1 base short and J 5 bases short, with 12 bases between. This CDR3 region has 15 residues. The CDR3 spells CASSLVAEFHQPQHF. The CDR3 region has the DNA TGTGCCAGCAGCTTAGTCGCGGAGTTTCATCAGCCCCAGCATTTT.

The J gene is TRBJ2-5, the V gene TRBV10-1, with 11 bases lining up with TRBD2. CDR1 and CDR2 from the germline V gene are WNHNN and SYGVQD (reference sequence). The CDR3 consists of 15 residues. J was trimmed by 5 bases and V by 0 bases; bases with no gene match: 2. The CDR3 coding sequence is TGCGCCAGCAGTGAGTCGGCTAGCGGGGGGGAGACCCAGTACTTC. Translation: CASSESASGGETQYF.

V and J are TRBV28 and TRBJ1-2, with no clear D. With 7 bases removed from V and 7 bases from J, the gap between germline ends came to 19 bases. Germline loops: CDR1 MDHEN, CDR2 SYDVKM. The CDR3 consists of 14 residues. CDR3 in amino acids: CASIKVGREGGYTF. The CDR3 nucleotides read TGTGCCAGCATCAAAGTTGGAAGGGAGGGTGGCTACACCTTC.

The V and J genes are TRBV19 and TRBJ1-1, with D possibly being TRBD1 (6 bases). CDR3 length equals 13 residues. In germline, CDR1 is LNHDA, CDR2 SQIVND (reference sequence). Trimming removed 3 bases at V and 1 base at J, with 6 bases between. The CDR3 sequence: CASSMGQNTEAFF. CDR3 in DNA: TGTGCCAGTAGTATGGGACAGAACACTGAAGCTTTCTTT. Complete variable domain (other parts from reference TRBV19 and TRBJ1-1): DGGITQSPKYLFRKEGQNVTLSCEQNLNHDAMYWYRQDPGQGLRLIYYSQIVNDFQKGDIAEGYSVSREKKESFPLTVTSAQKNPTAFYLCASSMGQNTEAFFGQGTRLTVV.

This clone was counted a single time. This chain connects TRBV2 to TRBJ1-2; 7 nucleotides agree with TRBD1. CDR1 and CDR2 from the germline V gene are SNHLY and FYNNEI. After removal of 9 bases from V and 0 bases from J, the junction contained 4 bases not matched to a gene. This CDR3 has 13 amino acids. CDR3 bases: TGTGCCAGTTACAGGGGAGCTAACTATGGCTACACCTTC. Its translation is CASYRGANYGYTF.

The chain carries TRBV2 and TRBJ1-2, with 7 bases identical to TRBD1. The V segment lost 6 bases and the J segment 4 bases; nucleotides outside the gene matches: 8. The germline V gene encodes CDR1 SNHLY and CDR2 FYNNEI. The CDR3 runs 14 residues. This chain's CDR3 is CASSNGQVGYGYTF. The DNA of the CDR3 is TGTGCCAGCAGCAATGGACAGGTGGGCTATGGCTACACCTTC.

The chain joins TRBV10-1 to TRBJ1-5, with 9 bases aligning to TRBD1. Losses at the gene ends were 6 bases for V and 5 bases for J; bases not matched to a gene: 17. Germline V gene lookup returns CDR1 WNHNN and CDR2 SYGVQD (reference sequence). This CDR3 comprises 18 residues. The CDR3 is CASRDIRGGQGADQPQHF. Written as DNA, the CDR3 is TGCGCCAGCAGGGACATTCGGGGGGGACAGGGTGCCGATCAGCCCCAGCATTTT.